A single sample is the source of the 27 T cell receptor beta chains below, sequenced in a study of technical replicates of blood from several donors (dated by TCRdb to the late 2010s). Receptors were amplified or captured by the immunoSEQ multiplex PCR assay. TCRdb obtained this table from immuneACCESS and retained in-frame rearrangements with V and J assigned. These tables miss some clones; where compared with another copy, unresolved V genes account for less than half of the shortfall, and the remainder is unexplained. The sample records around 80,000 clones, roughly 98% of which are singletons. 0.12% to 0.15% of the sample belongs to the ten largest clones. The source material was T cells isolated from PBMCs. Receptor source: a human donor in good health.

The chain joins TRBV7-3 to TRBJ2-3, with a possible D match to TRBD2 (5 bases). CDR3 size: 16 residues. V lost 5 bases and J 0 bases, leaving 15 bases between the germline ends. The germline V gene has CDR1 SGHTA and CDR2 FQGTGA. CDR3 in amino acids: CASSPGLKPSTDTQYF. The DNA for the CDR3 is TGTGCCAGCAGCCCAGGACTGAAACCTAGCACAGATACGCAGTATTTT.

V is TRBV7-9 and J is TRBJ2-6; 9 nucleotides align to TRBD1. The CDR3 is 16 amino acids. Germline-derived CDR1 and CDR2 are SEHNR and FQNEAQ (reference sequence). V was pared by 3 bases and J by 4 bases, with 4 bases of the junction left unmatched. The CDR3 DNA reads TGTGCCAGCAGCTTCTTACAGGGGGCCGGGGCCAACGTCCTGACTTTC. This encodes CASSFLQGAGANVLTF.

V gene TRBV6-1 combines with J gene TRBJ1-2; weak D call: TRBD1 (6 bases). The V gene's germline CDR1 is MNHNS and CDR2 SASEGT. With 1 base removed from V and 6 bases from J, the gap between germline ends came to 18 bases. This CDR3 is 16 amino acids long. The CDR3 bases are TGTGCCAGCAGTGAAGAGAGCTTGGGGGGGGCGAATGGCTACACCTTC. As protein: CASSEESLGGANGYTF.

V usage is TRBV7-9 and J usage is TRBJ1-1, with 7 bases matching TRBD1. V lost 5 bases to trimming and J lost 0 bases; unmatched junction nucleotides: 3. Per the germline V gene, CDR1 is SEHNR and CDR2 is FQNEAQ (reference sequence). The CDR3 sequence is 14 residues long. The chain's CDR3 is CASSAGQLNTEAFF. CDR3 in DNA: TGTGCCAGCAGCGCGGGACAGTTGAACACTGAAGCTTTCTTT.

The CDR3 DNA sequence: TGTGCCAGCATGGGAGCGGGGGGCACCGGGGAGCTGTTTTTT. It translates to CASMGAGGTGELFF. The chain uses TRBV27 and TRBJ2-2, with 9 bases identical to TRBD2. The germline CDR1 and CDR2 sequences are MNHEY and SMNVEV (reference sequence). The CDR3 has 14 residues. V trimming: 7 bases; J trimming: 4 bases; junction bases outside the gene matches: 4.

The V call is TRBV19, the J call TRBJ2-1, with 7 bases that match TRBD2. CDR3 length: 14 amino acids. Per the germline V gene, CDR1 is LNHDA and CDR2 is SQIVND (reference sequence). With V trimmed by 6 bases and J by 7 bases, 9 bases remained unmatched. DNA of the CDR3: TGTGCCAGTAGCCGCGGGGGACCGGGTAATGAGCAGTTCTTC. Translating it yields CASSRGGPGNEQFF.

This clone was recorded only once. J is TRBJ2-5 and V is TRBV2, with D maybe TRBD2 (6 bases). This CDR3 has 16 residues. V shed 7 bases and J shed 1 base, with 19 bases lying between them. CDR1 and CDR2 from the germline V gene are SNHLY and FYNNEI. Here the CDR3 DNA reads TGTGCCAGCATCAGGTTTAGCGGCAGATCCCAAGAGACCCAGTACTTC. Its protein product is CASIRFSGRSQETQYF. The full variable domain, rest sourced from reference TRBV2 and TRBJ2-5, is EPEVTQTPSHQVTQMGQEVILRCVPISNHLYFYWYRQILGQKVEFLVSFYNNEISEKSEIFDDQFSVERPDGSNFTLKIRSTKLEDSAMYFCASIRFSGRSQETQYFGPGTRLLVL.

The DNA for the CDR3 is TGTGCCAGCAGTTTAGCCCGCACTAGCGGGGTCTACGAGCAGTACTTC. Translated, it gives CASSLARTSGVYEQYF. V gene TRBV28 combines with J gene TRBJ2-7; 10 bases match TRBD2. Trimming cost V 2 bases and J 3 bases; bases outside gene matches: 7. CDR3 size: 16 residues. Germline assignment: CDR1 MDHEN and CDR2 SYDVKM.

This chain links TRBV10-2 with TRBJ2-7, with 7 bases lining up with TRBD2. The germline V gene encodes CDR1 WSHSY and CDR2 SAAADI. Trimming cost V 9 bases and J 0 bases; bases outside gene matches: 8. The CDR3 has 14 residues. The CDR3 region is CASSPAGVSYEQYF. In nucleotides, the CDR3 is TGCGCCAGTTCCCCTGCGGGAGTCTCCTACGAGCAGTACTTC.

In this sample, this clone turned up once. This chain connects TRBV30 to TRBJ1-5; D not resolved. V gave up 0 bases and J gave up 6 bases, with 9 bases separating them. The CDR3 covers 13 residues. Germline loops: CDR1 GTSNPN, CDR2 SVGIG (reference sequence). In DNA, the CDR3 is TGTGCCTGGAGTGTACGAGTGGTTCAGCCCCAGCATTTT. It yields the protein CAWSVRVVQPQHF.

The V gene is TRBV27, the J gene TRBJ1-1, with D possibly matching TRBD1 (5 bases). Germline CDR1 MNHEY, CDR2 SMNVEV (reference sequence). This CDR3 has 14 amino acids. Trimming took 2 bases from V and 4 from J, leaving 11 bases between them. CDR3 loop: CASSLAGRGTEAFF. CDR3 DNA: TGTGCCAGCAGTTTAGCAGGGAGGGGCACTGAAGCTTTCTTT.

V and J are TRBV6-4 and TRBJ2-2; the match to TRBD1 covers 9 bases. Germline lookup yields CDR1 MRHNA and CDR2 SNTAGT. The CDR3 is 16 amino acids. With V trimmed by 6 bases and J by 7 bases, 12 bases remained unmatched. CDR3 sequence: CASSHRDREIGGELFF. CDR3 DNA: TGTGCCAGCAGCCACCGGGACAGGGAAATCGGCGGGGAGCTGTTTTTT.

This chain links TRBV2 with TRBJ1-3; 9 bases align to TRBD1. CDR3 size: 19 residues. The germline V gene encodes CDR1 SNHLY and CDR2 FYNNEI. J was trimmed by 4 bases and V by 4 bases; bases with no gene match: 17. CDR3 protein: CASSVDRDRVPFGGNTIYF. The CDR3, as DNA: TGTGCCAGCAGTGTTGATCGGGACAGGGTGCCCTTCGGGGGAAACACCATATATTTT.

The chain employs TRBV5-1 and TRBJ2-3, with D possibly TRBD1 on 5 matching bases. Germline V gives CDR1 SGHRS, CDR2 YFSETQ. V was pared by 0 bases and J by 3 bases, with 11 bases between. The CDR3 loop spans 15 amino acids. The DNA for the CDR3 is TGCGCCAGCAGCTTGGATCAGGGTGGAACAGATACGCAGTATTTT. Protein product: CASSLDQGGTDTQYF.

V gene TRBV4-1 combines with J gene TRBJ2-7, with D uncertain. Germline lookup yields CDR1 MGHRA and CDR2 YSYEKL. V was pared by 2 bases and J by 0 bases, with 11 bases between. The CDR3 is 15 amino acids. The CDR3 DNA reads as TGCGCCAGCAGCCAACTTTCAGGAAGCTCCTACGAGCAGTACTTC. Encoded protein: CASSQLSGSSYEQYF.

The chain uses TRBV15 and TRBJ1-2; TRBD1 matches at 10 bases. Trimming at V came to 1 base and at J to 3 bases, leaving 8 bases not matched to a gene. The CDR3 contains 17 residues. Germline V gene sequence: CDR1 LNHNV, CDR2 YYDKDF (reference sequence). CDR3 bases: TGTGCCACCAGCAGAGGGACAGGGGGGCACACTGACTATGGCTACACCTTC. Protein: CATSRGTGGHTDYGYTF.

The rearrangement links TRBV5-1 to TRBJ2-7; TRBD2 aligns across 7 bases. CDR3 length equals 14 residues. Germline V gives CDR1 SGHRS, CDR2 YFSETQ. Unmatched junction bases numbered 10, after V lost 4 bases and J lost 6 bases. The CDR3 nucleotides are TGCGCCAGCAGCCGCGGGACTACGGACCTCGAGCAGTACTTC. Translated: CASSRGTTDLEQYF.

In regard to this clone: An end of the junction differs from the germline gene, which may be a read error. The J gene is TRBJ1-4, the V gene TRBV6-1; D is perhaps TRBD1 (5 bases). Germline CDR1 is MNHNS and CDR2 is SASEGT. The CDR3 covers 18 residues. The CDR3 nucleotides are TGTGCCAGCAGCGAAGCGTTATTGTACCCAGGGTCTAATGAAAAACTGTTTTTT. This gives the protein CASSEALLYPGSNEKLFF.

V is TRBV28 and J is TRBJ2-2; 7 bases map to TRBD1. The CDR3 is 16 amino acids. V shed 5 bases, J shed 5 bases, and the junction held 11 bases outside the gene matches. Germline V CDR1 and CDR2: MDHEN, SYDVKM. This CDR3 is CASSPPPGQLTGELFF. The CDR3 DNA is TGTGCCAGCAGTCCCCCTCCGGGACAGCTAACCGGGGAGCTGTTTTTT.

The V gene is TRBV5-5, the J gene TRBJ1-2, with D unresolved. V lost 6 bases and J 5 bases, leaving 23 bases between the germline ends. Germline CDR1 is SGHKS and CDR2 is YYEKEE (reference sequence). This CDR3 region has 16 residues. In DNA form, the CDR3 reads TGTGCCAGCATCGTGGACGCCACCGGAGGGCCTTATGGCTACACCTTC. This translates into CASIVDATGGPYGYTF.

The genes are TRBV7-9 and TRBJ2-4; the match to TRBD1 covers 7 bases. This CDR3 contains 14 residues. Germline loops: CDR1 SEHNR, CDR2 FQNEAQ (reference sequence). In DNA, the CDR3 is TGTGTCACGTCAGGGGGTCCAGCCAAAAACATTCAGTACTTC. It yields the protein CVTSGGPAKNIQYF.

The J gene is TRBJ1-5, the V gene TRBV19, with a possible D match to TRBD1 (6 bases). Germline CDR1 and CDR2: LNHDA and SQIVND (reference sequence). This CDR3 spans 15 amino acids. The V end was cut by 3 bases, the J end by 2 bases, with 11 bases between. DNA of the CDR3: TGTGCCAGTAGTATTGGGGGGGCTGGCAATCAGCCCCAGCATTTT. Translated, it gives CASSIGGAGNQPQHF. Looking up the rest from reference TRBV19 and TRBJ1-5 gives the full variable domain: DGGITQSPKYLFRKEGQNVTLSCEQNLNHDAMYWYRQDPGQGLRLIYYSQIVNDFQKGDIAEGYSVSREKKESFPLTVTSAQKNPTAFYLCASSIGGAGNQPQHFGDGTRLSIL.

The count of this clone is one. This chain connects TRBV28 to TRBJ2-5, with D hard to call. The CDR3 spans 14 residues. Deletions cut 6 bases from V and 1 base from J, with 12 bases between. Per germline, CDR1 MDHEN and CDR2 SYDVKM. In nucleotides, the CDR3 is TGTGCCAGCAGAAGTACAGAGATCCAAGAGACCCAGTACTTC. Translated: CASRSTEIQETQYF.

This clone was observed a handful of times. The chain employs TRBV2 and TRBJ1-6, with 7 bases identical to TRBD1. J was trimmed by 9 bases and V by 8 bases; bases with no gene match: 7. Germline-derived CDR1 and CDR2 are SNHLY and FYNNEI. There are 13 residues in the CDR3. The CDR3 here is CASAPGQPSPLHF. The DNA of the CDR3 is TGTGCCAGCGCGCCGGGACAGCCTTCACCCCTCCACTTT.

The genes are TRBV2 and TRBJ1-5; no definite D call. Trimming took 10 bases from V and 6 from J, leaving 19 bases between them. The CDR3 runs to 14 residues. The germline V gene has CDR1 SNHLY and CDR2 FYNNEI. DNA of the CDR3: TGTGCCACCTCGGACGGGGTTGTGGGTCAGCCCCAGCATTTT. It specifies CATSDGVVGQPQHF.

The CDR3 DNA reads TGTGCCAGCAGCTTAGGCGGAAACACAGATACGCAGTATTTT. Its protein is CASSLGGNTDTQYF. The chain couples TRBV7-3 to TRBJ2-3; the D is unclear. The CDR3 loop spans 14 amino acids. Trimming cost V 2 bases and J 2 bases, with 8 bases left between them. Germline CDR1 is SGHTA and CDR2 is FQGTGA. Looking up the rest from reference TRBV7-3 and TRBJ2-3 gives the full variable domain: GAGVSQTPSNKVTEKGKYVELRCDPISGHTALYWYRQSLGQGPEFLIYFQGTGAADDSGLPNDRFFAVRPEGSVSTLKIQRTERGDSAVYLCASSLGGNTDTQYFGPGTRLTVL.

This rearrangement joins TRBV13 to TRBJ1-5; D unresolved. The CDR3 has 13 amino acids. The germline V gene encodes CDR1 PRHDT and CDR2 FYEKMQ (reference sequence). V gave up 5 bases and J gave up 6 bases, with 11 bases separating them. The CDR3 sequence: CASSLSPAQPQHF. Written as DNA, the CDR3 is TGTGCCAGCAGCCTCAGTCCCGCTCAGCCCCAGCATTTT.